This T cell receptor (beta chain) was observed in a study of PD-L1 blockade in urothelial cancer. Whole-study results and caveats: Blood TCR clonality below the median before treatment was a predictor of better survival. Tumor-associated clones in blood expanded more at 3 weeks in durable-benefit patients.

Points on this clone: Its antigen is unknown.

Using immunoSEQ multiplex PCR, the repertoire was profiled, and TCRdb retains in-frame clones only, with some absent. The table has roughly 40,000 clones, 80% to 90% seen once. J gave up 7 bases and V 5 bases, and 5 bases lay outside the gene matches. The CDR3 is 13 residues long. CDR1 SGHTS and CDR2 YDEGEE come from the germline V gene. This specimen consisted of PBMCs, obtained around atezolizumab (anti-PD-L1) treatment. The chain combines TRBV5-8 with TRBJ1-5; 8 positions match TRBD1. This TCR derives from a man aged 60 to 75 with urothelial cancer. CDR3 sequence reads: CASRLTGDQPQHF. As DNA, the CDR3 is TGTGCCAGCAGGTTGACAGGGGACCAGCCCCAGCATTTT.